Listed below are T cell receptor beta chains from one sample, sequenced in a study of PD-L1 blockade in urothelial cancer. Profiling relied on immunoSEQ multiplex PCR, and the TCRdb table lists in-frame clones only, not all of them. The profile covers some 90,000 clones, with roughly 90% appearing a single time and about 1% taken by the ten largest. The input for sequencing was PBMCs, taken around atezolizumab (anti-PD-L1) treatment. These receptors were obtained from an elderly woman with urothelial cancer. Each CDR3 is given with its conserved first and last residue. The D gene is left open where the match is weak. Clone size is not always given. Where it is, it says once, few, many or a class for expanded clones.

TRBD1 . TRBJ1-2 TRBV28 TGTGCCAGCAGGACACCGGGACAGGGTTCGGACTATGGCTACACCTTC CASRTPGQGSDYGYTF
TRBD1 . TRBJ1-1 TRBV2 TGTGCCAGCAGTCAGGACAGGGGGGAAGCTTTCTTT CASSQDRGEAFF
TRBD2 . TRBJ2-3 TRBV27 TGTGCCAGCAGTTATCAGGGAGGGAGCCGCACAGATACGCAGTATTTT CASSYQGGSRTDTQYF
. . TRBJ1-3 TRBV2 TGTGCCAGCACAGGGGCTCTCTCTGGAAACACCATATATTTT CASTGALSGNTIYF
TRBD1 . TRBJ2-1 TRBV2 TGTGCCAGCGCGGGACAGGGGGCCGGTGAGCAGTTCTTC CASAGQGAGEQFF
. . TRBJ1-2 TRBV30 TGTGCCTGGAGGGGGCCCTATGGCTACACCTTC CAWRGPYGYTF
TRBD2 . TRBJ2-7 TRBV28 TGTGCCAGCAGTTTAGGGGGGGTCGGGCGGCAGTACTTC CASSLGGVGRQYF
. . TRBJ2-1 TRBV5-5 TGTGCCAGCAGCCAAGGGGGGACTACCTACAATGAGCAGTTCTTC CASSQGGTTYNEQFF
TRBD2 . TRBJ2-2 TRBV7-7 TGTGCCAGCAGCGACGCTAGCGGACGGAATCCTGACGGGGAGCTGTTTTTT CASSDASGRNPDGELFF
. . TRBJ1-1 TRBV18 TGTGCCAGCTCACCTTCGTCGAACACTGAAGCTTTCTTT CASSPSSNTEAFF
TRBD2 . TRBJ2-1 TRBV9 TGTGCCAGCAGCCCACGGACTAGCGGACCTTACAATGAGCAGTTCTTC CASSPRTSGPYNEQFF
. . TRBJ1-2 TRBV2 TGTGCCAGCAGCGCCACAGGGCAAGGCTATGGCTACACCTTC CASSATGQGYGYTF
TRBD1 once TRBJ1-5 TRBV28 TGTGCCAGCACTAGTTTCGGGGGACAGGGGGGCCAGCCCCAGCATTTT CASTSFGGQGGQPQHF
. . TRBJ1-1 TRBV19 TGTGCCAGTAGTATGGAGGGGAGGTTCACTGAAGCTTTCTTT CASSMEGRFTEAFF
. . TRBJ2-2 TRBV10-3 TGTGCCATCAGTGAGTGGGGCGGGACGAACACCGGGGAGCTGTTTTTT CAISEWGGTNTGELFF
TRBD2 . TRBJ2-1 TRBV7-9 TGTGCCAGCAGCTTATCTAGCGGATACAATGAGCAGTTCTTC CASSLSSGYNEQFF
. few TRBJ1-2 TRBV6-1 TGTGCCAGCAGCGGGATTAACGAGGCTGGCTACACCTTC CASSGINEAGYTF
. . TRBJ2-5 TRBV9 TGTGCCAGCAGCGTAGGTGTCATTTCGGGAGAGACCCAGTACTTC CASSVGVISGETQYF
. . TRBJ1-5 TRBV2 TGTGCCAGCAGGACATACGATAGCAATCAGCCCCAGCATTTT CASRTYDSNQPQHF
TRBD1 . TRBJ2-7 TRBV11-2 TGTGCCAGCAGCTTAGTAGGGACAGACCTCGAGCAGTACTTC CASSLVGTDLEQYF
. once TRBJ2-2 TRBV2 TGTGCCAGCTGCATGCAGGGGATCCCCGGGGAGCTGTTTTTT CASCMQGIPGELFF
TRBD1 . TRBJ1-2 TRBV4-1 TGCGCCAGCAGCCTCGGGAACGGACAGGCCGCTGGCTACACCTTC CASSLGNGQAAGYTF
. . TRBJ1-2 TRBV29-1 TGCAGCGCCCGTGATGCCCAGGGGCTCTATGGCTACACCTTC CSARDAQGLYGYTF
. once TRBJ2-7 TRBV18 TGTGCCAGCTCACCGACCCGACAGGTCCCCTACGAGCAGTACTTC CASSPTRQVPYEQYF
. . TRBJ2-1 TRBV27 TGTGCCAGCGGACTGTGGGATGAGCAGTTCTTC CASGLWDEQFF
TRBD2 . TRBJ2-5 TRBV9 TGTGCCAGCAGCGCCCTTAGCGGGAGAGAGACCCAGTACTTC CASSALSGRETQYF
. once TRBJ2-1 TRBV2 TGTGCCAGCAGTGAATCGCGTAATATCAGGGGTGAGCAGTTCTTC CASSESRNIRGEQFF